This entry describes one T cell receptor beta chain. Under the authors' procedure: The authors estimated nucleated cell counts from reference gene primer amplification. Sequencing used immunoSEQ multiplex PCR; TCRdb keeps in-frame clones, though not all of them. V, J and clone size derive from that table, while D and trimming were established from the DNA sequence. The table records over 100,000 clones, 81% of them present only once. The data are from a study of blood T cell repertoires in COVID-19. Study-wide background: The United States, Italy and Spain supplied acute and convalescent COVID-19 samples.

Looked up from germline, CDR1 is LNHDA and CDR2 is SQIVND (reference sequence). Trimming removed 0 bases from V and 2 bases from J, with 7 bases in between. The CDR3 loop spans 14 amino acids. The clonotype comes from a human donor in a cohort sampled during active COVID-19. Material: peripheral blood. The chain joins TRBV19 to TRBJ2-5; a possible D gene is TRBD2 (5 bases). In DNA form, the CDR3 reads TGTGCCAGTAGTATAGATTGGACTCAAGAGACCCAGTACTTC. It yields the protein CASSIDWTQETQYF.